Sequencing of this T cell receptor (beta chain) was carried out in a study of CD8 T cells in Susac syndrome. Study overall: The sequenced Susac syndrome patients included six who had clinically active disease and fewer than 10 who were in remission. Blood was drawn from Susac syndrome patients while they were therapy-naive, on corticosteroids, or on intravenous immunoglobulin alone.

CD8+ and CD4+ T cells taken from blood had their TCR beta sequenced. It was negative isolation that provided the CD8+ and CD4+ T cells, whereas TEMRA cells were enriched by FACS. Germline lookup yields CDR1 SGDLS and CDR2 YYNGEE. CDR3 length: 15 amino acids. The V end was cut by 0 bases, the J end by 2 bases, with 11 bases between. This clonotype was recorded a few times. RNA, at roughly 0.5 to 1 ug, was reverse transcribed with random hexamers. MiXCR, run by TCRdb on the immunoSEQ multiplex PCR reads, gives a single entry per CDR3 protein. The data contain 95,000 to 150,000 distinct CDR3 sequences, 96% of them seen just once; the ten biggest clones take up roughly 0.13%.

The rearrangement joins TRBV9 to TRBJ1-1; maybe TRBD1 (5 bases). The TCR was taken from a human donor with Susac syndrome. Sequenced input: CD4+ T cells from PBMCs. The CDR3 is CASSVGGGGNTEAFF. CDR3 nucleotide sequence: TGTGCCAGCAGCGTAGGGGGGGGAGGCAACACTGAAGCTTTCTTT.